This entry lists 6 T cell receptor beta chains sequenced from one sample in a study of blood T cell repertoires in COVID-19. Clones were read by immunoSEQ multiplex PCR, and TCRdb kept only the in-frame ones, dropping some. Of a few hundred thousand clones detected, 75% to 85% appear once; the ten largest clones hold about 2.3%. The sequenced material came from peripheral blood. These receptors all come from a man aged 35 to 55 who had recovered from COVID-19.

This clone was detected once. The V gene is TRBV10-3, the J gene TRBJ1-5; weak D call: TRBD1 (6 bases). The V gene lost 6 bases and the J gene lost 4 bases, with 10 bases spanning the gap. The V gene's germline CDR1 is ENHRY and CDR2 SYGVKD. The CDR3 has 13 amino acids. Here the CDR3 DNA reads TGTGCCATCAGAGAACAGGGAAATCAGCCCCAGCATTTT. This encodes CAIREQGNQPQHF.

This sequence joins TRBV5-1 and TRBJ1-2; D is unclear. CDR3 length equals 13 residues. Germline assignment: CDR1 SGHRS and CDR2 YFSETQ. V lost 4 bases, J lost 7 bases, and 14 bases lay in between. The CDR3 DNA sequence: TGCGCCAGCAGCCCAGGTCCCCTATCTGGCTACACCTTC. Protein product: CASSPGPLSGYTF.

The rearrangement joins TRBV7-8 to TRBJ1-5; D unclear. The V end lost 2 bases, the J end lost 0 bases, and 17 bases lay between the germline ends. The CDR3 covers 18 residues. Per germline, CDR1 SGHVS and CDR2 FQNEAQ. CDR3 coding DNA: TGTGCCAGCAGCTTAACTGGACGGTGGGAGGGTAGCAATCAGCCCCAGCATTTT. Translation: CASSLTGRWEGSNQPQHF.

This clone was seen only a few times. Other DNA sequences in the sample encode the same CDR3. The chain has TRBV6-5 and TRBJ2-2; D may be TRBD2 (5 bases). The CDR3 length is 15 residues. The germline gives CDR1 MNHEY, CDR2 SVGAGI. V was clipped by 6 bases and J by 0 bases, with 11 bases between them. The CDR3 region has the DNA TGTGCCAGCAGCTCCAGGCGGGCGAACACCGGGGAGCTGTTTTTT. Translating it yields CASSSRRANTGELFF.

This clone showed up just a few times. The V and J genes are TRBV4-3 and TRBJ2-1, with 8 nucleotides matching TRBD2. The CDR3 extends over 16 amino acids. Trimming cost V 1 base and J 1 base; bases outside gene matches: 3. CDR1 and CDR2 (germline): LGHNA, YSLEER. The CDR3 region is CASSQVSGSSYNEQFF. CDR3 nucleotides: TGCGCCAGCAGCCAAGTCAGCGGGAGTTCCTACAATGAGCAGTTCTTC.

This chain connects TRBV5-1 to TRBJ1-2; D is unclear. The CDR3 covers 14 residues. Trimming took off 0 bases at V and 2 bases at J, with 8 bases between the two ends. The V gene's germline CDR1 is SGHRS and CDR2 YFSETQ. CDR3 region: CASSLAYSNYGYTF. The CDR3 DNA reads as TGCGCCAGCAGCTTGGCCTATTCAAACTATGGCTACACCTTC.